The 32 T cell receptor beta chains in this list originate from one sample, sequenced in a study of shared clonotypes between healthy human individuals. The table came from immunoSEQ multiplex PCR; TCRdb's copy has only in-frame clones and leaves some out. The sample has 2 million to 2.5 million clones; 80% to 95% are singletons. The sample taken for sequencing was naive CD4+ T cells from PBMCs. Subset here: CD45RA+ positively selected. These receptors all stem from a man aged 18 to 29 in good health. Some clones in this sample may be carry-over from other donors' samples.

The rearrangement joins TRBV5-1 to TRBJ2-1; 11 bases match TRBD1. This CDR3 is built from 14 residues. V dropped 4 bases and J dropped 4; count of bases not matched to a gene: 1. CDR1 is SGHRS and CDR2 is YFSETQ in the germline V gene. The CDR3 bases are TGCGCCAGCAGCGGGACAGGGGGATACAATGAGCAGTTCTTC. The encoded protein is CASSGTGGYNEQFF.

The V gene is TRBV9, the J gene TRBJ2-7; D is unclear. The CDR3 totals 15 residues. V dropped 0 bases and J dropped 3 bases, with 13 bases sitting between them. Germline V gene lookup returns CDR1 SGDLS and CDR2 YYNGEE. CDR3 sequence reads: CASSVGPSTDYEQYF. CDR3 bases: TGTGCCAGCAGCGTAGGGCCCTCGACTGACTACGAGCAGTACTTC.

The J gene is TRBJ1-3, the V gene TRBV28; possibly TRBD1 for D (6 bases). CDR3 length: 15 residues. Trimming removed 5 bases at V and 1 base at J, with 12 bases between. Germline V gives CDR1 MDHEN, CDR2 SYDVKM. CDR3 protein: CASSPRTVSGNTIYF. Here the CDR3 DNA reads TGTGCCAGCAGTCCGAGGACAGTTTCTGGAAACACCATATATTTT.

As regards this clone: Other nucleotide sequences in the sample specify the same CDR3. The V call is TRBV18, the J call TRBJ1-5; unclear D gene. The CDR3 spans 13 residues. V lost 6 bases and J lost 0, with 6 bases in between. Germline CDR1 KGHSH, CDR2 LQKENI. CDR3 loop: CASSPSSNQPQHF. CDR3 DNA: TGTGCCAGCTCCCCTAGTAGCAATCAGCCCCAGCATTTT.

This clone has more than one count but fewer than ten. V usage is TRBV19 and J usage is TRBJ2-3; D call uncertain. The CDR3 totals 12 residues. V gave up 3 bases and J gave up 4 bases, with 5 bases separating them. Germline assignment: CDR1 LNHDA and CDR2 SQIVND (reference sequence). The CDR3 is CASSIGPDTQYF. The CDR3 DNA reads TGTGCCAGTAGTATTGGACCAGATACGCAGTATTTT.

V usage is TRBV19 and J usage is TRBJ2-7; D remains ambiguous. Germline V gene data show CDR1 as LNHDA and CDR2 as SQIVND (reference sequence). CDR3 length equals 14 residues. Trimming stripped 5 bases from V and 4 bases from J, with 15 bases between. The chain's CDR3 is CASSLSPKGYEQYF. The CDR3 DNA is TGTGCCAGTAGTTTATCACCCAAGGGTTACGAGCAGTACTTC.

This clone was detected once. The V call is TRBV6-5, the J call TRBJ2-5; 7 bases are a match to TRBD2. Trimming took 6 bases from V and 2 from J; bases not matched to a gene: 6. Germline V gives CDR1 MNHEY, CDR2 SVGAGI. CDR3 length equals 14 residues. This CDR3 reads CASRNPGGQETQYF. As DNA, the CDR3 is TGTGCCAGCAGAAATCCGGGGGGACAAGAGACCCAGTACTTC.

V usage is TRBV19 and J usage is TRBJ2-5; D not certain. V dropped 4 bases and J dropped 3 bases, with 3 bases sitting between them. The CDR3 sequence is 11 residues long. In germline, CDR1 is LNHDA, CDR2 SQIVND (reference sequence). The CDR3 here is CASSTEETQYF. CDR3 coding DNA: TGTGCCAGTAGTACCGAAGAGACCCAGTACTTC.

This clone was seen a handful of times. V and J are TRBV9 and TRBJ1-1; D gene unclear. V lost 3 bases and J 0 bases, leaving 9 bases between the germline ends. Germline lookup yields CDR1 SGDLS and CDR2 YYNGEE. This CDR3 is built from 14 residues. CDR3: CASSEGIMNTEAFF. CDR3 bases: TGTGCCAGCAGCGAGGGTATTATGAACACTGAAGCTTTCTTT.

This rearrangement joins TRBV7-6 to TRBJ2-5, with D possibly called TRBD1 or TRBD2 (5 bases each). Trimming removed 1 base at V and 1 base at J, with 7 bases between. The CDR3 totals 14 residues. The germline V gene has CDR1 SGHVS and CDR2 FNYEAQ. For the CDR3, the DNA is TGTGCCAGCAGCTTAGTGGGGACCCAAGAGACCCAGTACTTC. It specifies CASSLVGTQETQYF.

The chain links TRBV27 to TRBJ2-7, with TRBD1 as a possible D gene (6 bases). Trimming cost V 3 bases and J 6 bases, with 15 bases left between them. The CDR3 length is 14 residues. The germline gives CDR1 MNHEY, CDR2 SMNVEV (reference sequence). The CDR3 DNA sequence: TGTGCCAGCAGTTTGACATTACAGGGTTCCGAGCAGTACTTC. Translated, it gives CASSLTLQGSEQYF.

This clone appeared a single time. The chain combines TRBV7-8 with TRBJ2-7, with TRBD1 matching 10 bases. V was pared by 2 bases and J by 6 bases, with 7 bases of the junction left unmatched. This CDR3 is built from 15 residues. Per germline, CDR1 SGHVS and CDR2 FQNEAQ. CDR3 loop: CASSLSGTGASEQYF. The CDR3 DNA follows: TGTGCCAGCAGCTTAAGCGGGACAGGGGCCTCCGAGCAGTACTTC.

The gene calls are TRBV7-2 and TRBJ2-3, with unresolved D. Germline V gene sequence: CDR1 SGHTA, CDR2 FQGNSA. The CDR3 has 14 residues. Trimming removed 6 bases from V and 1 base from J, with 11 bases in between. DNA for the CDR3: TGTGCCAGCAGTTCCTCGATTGGCACAGATACGCAGTATTTT. This translates into CASSSSIGTDTQYF.

This CDR3 is CASSSGVYQPQHF. In DNA, the CDR3 is TGTGCCAGCAGCTCAGGGGTATATCAGCCCCAGCATTTT. J is TRBJ1-5 and V is TRBV5-8; the D gene is possibly TRBD1 (6 bases). CDR1 SGHTS and CDR2 YDEGEE come from the germline V gene. CDR3 size: 13 residues. V was shortened by 3 bases and J by 5 bases, with 9 bases between the two germline ends.

This CDR3 reads CASSSYPGLAGVEQFF. CDR3 DNA: TGTGCCAGCAGTTCATACCCGGGACTAGCGGGAGTTGAGCAGTTCTTC. The gene calls are TRBV27 and TRBJ2-1; the match to TRBD2 covers 14 bases. V lost 4 bases, J lost 9 bases, and 8 bases stayed unmatched. This CDR3 spans 16 amino acids. CDR1 and CDR2 from the germline V gene are MNHEY and SMNVEV (reference sequence).

The chain recombines TRBV11-1 with TRBJ2-3, with 10 bases lining up with TRBD2. The CDR3 spans 16 residues. The ends lost 2 bases at V and 4 bases at J; junction bases unmatched: 6. The germline V gene encodes CDR1 SGHAT and CDR2 FQDESV (reference sequence). CDR3 in amino acids: CASSLTTSGISDTQYF. The CDR3 DNA reads TGTGCCAGCAGCTTAACTACTAGCGGGATATCAGATACGCAGTATTTT.

The chain is built from TRBV5-6 and TRBJ2-7; the D is unclear. The V gene's germline CDR1 is SGHDT and CDR2 YYEEEE. V shed 3 bases and J shed 2 bases, with 15 bases lying between them. The length of the CDR3 is 15 residues. CDR3 region: CASSYRANPTYEQYF. The CDR3 nucleotides are TGTGCCAGCAGCTATCGGGCTAACCCTACCTACGAGCAGTACTTC.

This chain connects TRBV11-2 to TRBJ1-5, with no clear D. This CDR3 region has 14 residues. V lost 5 bases and J 4 bases, leaving 12 bases between the germline ends. The germline V gene has CDR1 SGHAT and CDR2 FQNNGV. The CDR3 bases are TGTGCCAGCAGCCCGGCCGGAAGTAATCAGCCCCAGCATTTT. Its translation is CASSPAGSNQPQHF. Complete variable domain (other parts from reference TRBV11-2 and TRBJ1-5): EAGVAQSPRYKIIEKRQSVAFWCNPISGHATLYWYQQILGQGPKLLIQFQNNGVVDDSQLPKDRFSAERLKGVDSTLKIQPAKLEDSAVYLCASSPAGSNQPQHFGDGTRLSIL.

V is TRBV27 and J is TRBJ1-1, with 8 bases lining up with TRBD1. The V and J ends lost 5 bases and 4 bases, in that order; junction bases with no gene match: 24. The CDR3 covers 20 residues. Germline V CDR1 and CDR2: MNHEY, SMNVEV (reference sequence). The CDR3 sequence: CASSRSDFRDRPIRGTEAFF. CDR3 DNA sequence: TGTGCCAGCAGTCGCAGTGACTTCCGGGACAGGCCCATCCGGGGCACTGAAGCTTTCTTT.

The rearrangement links TRBV6-6 to TRBJ1-5, with TRBD1 matching over 8 bases. Per germline, CDR1 MNHNY and CDR2 SVGAGI (reference sequence). The CDR3 totals 12 residues. With V trimmed by 7 bases and J by 11 bases, 7 bases remained unmatched. As DNA, the CDR3 is TGTGCCAGCACCGGACAGGGAGTGTCCCAGCATTTT. Amino acids: CASTGQGVSQHF.

The rearrangement joins TRBV19 to TRBJ2-7, with TRBD1 as a possible D gene (7 bases). Trimming stripped 7 bases from V and 9 bases from J, with 25 bases between. This CDR3 comprises 15 residues. Germline values: CDR1 LNHDA, CDR2 SQIVND (reference sequence). CDR3 DNA: TGTGCCAGTACCCGGGGGACAGACGTCGCCTCAGGGCAGTACTTC. It yields the protein CASTRGTDVASGQYF.

V usage is TRBV6-4 and J usage is TRBJ1-2; D gene uncertain. The CDR3 is made up of 16 amino acids. CDR1 and CDR2 from the germline V gene are MRHNA and SNTAGT. Trimming stripped 4 bases from V and 8 bases from J, with 23 bases between. CDR3 sequence reads: CASSASKSGVNSGYTF. For the CDR3, the DNA is TGTGCCAGCAGTGCATCAAAATCGGGAGTCAACTCCGGCTACACCTTC.

The chain uses TRBV30 and TRBJ1-2, with TRBD1 as a possible D gene (5 bases). Germline loops: CDR1 GTSNPN, CDR2 SVGIG (reference sequence). The CDR3 is 12 amino acids. The CDR3 DNA sequence: TGTGCTTTGACAGCTGCTAACTATGGCTACACCTTC. It is translated as CALTAANYGYTF.

The chain couples TRBV7-6 to TRBJ2-3; TRBD2 aligns across 12 bases. CDR1 is SGHVS and CDR2 is FNYEAQ in the germline V gene. V lost 1 base and J lost 6; bases outside the gene matches: 2. CDR3 length equals 15 residues. The CDR3 sequence is CASSLGLAGEDTQYF. The DNA for the CDR3 is TGTGCCAGCAGCTTAGGACTAGCGGGAGAGGATACGCAGTATTTT.

This chain connects TRBV7-2 to TRBJ2-5, with D possibly being TRBD2 (6 bases). Trimming left V 1 base short and J 2 bases short, with 11 bases between. The germline gives CDR1 SGHTA, CDR2 FQGNSA. There are 15 residues in the CDR3. The CDR3 is CASSLEGGLQETQYF. Written as DNA, the CDR3 is TGTGCCAGCAGCTTAGAAGGAGGACTACAAGAGACCCAGTACTTC.

Turning to this clone: A junction end diverges from the germline sequence, so it may reflect a read error. The rearrangement links TRBV18 to TRBJ2-1, with 9 positions matching TRBD2. The CDR3 totals 15 residues. CDR1 and CDR2 from the germline V gene are KGHSH and LQKENI. For the CDR3, the DNA is TGTGCCAGCGCACCCACGAGCGGGAGGATGAATGAGCAGTTCTTC. It codes for CASAPTSGRMNEQFF. The full variable domain, rest sourced from reference TRBV18 and TRBJ2-1, is NAGVMQNPRHLVRRRGQEARLRCSPMKGHSHVYWYRQLPEEGLKFMVYLQKENIIDESGMPKERFSAEFPKEGPSILRIQQVVRGDSAAYFCASAPTSGRMNEQFFGPGTRLTVL.

The chain carries TRBV7-8 and TRBJ2-1; the D is unclear. The CDR3 covers 17 residues. V shed 1 base and J shed 9 bases, with 22 bases lying between them. The germline CDR1 and CDR2 sequences are SGHVS and FQNEAQ. CDR3 residues: CASSLGREWSVVAEQFF. CDR3 nucleotide sequence: TGTGCCAGCAGCTTAGGAAGGGAATGGTCCGTGGTGGCTGAGCAGTTCTTC. The full variable domain, rest sourced from reference TRBV7-8 and TRBJ2-1, is GAGVSQSPRYKVAKRGQDVALRCDPISGHVSLFWYQQALGQGPEFLTYFQNEAQLDKSGLPSDRFFAERPEGSVSTLKIQRTQQEDSAVYLCASSLGREWSVVAEQFFGPGTRLTVL.

The CDR3 reads CSLADNQNYGYTF. In nucleotides, the CDR3 is TGCAGCCTTGCGGACAACCAGAACTATGGCTACACCTTC. The rearrangement links TRBV29-1 to TRBJ1-2; D perhaps matches TRBD1 (5 bases). V was pared by 8 bases and J by 2 bases, with 15 bases between. CDR3 length equals 13 residues. Germline assignment: CDR1 SQVTM and CDR2 ANQGSEA.

The sample holds one count of this clone. CDR3 amino acids: CASSFTRTQTGELFF. The CDR3 nucleotides read TGTGCCAGCAGCTTTACGCGGACCCAAACCGGGGAGCTGTTTTTT. The chain is built from TRBV7-2 and TRBJ2-2; D unclear. Germline V lookup: CDR1 SGHTA, CDR2 FQGNSA. The V end lost 3 bases, the J end lost 5 bases, and 13 bases lay between the germline ends. The CDR3 runs 15 residues.

This chain links TRBV30 with TRBJ1-6; no firm D call. Trimming took 2 bases from V and 15 from J, leaving 14 bases between them. Per germline, CDR1 GTSNPN and CDR2 SVGIG (reference sequence). This CDR3 is built from 12 residues. The CDR3 loop reads CAWSPQSFGLHF. CDR3 DNA: TGTGCCTGGAGTCCTCAATCCTTTGGCCTCCACTTT.

The chain has TRBV28 and TRBJ1-2; D unresolved. Germline lookup yields CDR1 MDHEN and CDR2 SYDVKM. The V gene lost 3 bases and the J gene lost 7 bases, with 21 bases spanning the gap. The CDR3 covers 16 residues. CDR3 loop: CASSFPAAVLRSGYTF. CDR3 DNA: TGTGCCAGCAGTTTTCCGGCGGCAGTCCTTCGGTCTGGCTACACCTTC.

This chain connects TRBV6-5 to TRBJ2-5; TRBD2 aligns across 10 bases. The CDR3 is 16 amino acids. V was clipped by 0 bases and J by 4 bases; unmatched bases: 5. Germline CDR1 reads MNHEY; CDR2 reads SVGAGI. In DNA, the CDR3 is TGTGCCAGCAGTTACTCGCCTAGCGGGAGTGTAGAGACCCAGTACTTC. Its protein is CASSYSPSGSVETQYF.